This T cell receptor (beta chain) was recorded in a study of T cells after yellow fever vaccination. In the case of this clonotype: No antigen is known for it.

The V and J ends lost 4 bases and 4 bases respectively, with 18 bases between them. Germline values: CDR1 SGHRS, CDR2 YFSETQ. This CDR3 has 16 amino acids. A process of 5'RACE template switching, which added a universal primer site and UMIs, was used to make TCR cDNA. Via MiXCR, TCRdb re-called the 5' RACE reads, giving one row per CDR3 protein. The data show under 400,000 distinct CDR3 sequences, with roughly 11% seen just once and about 17% held by the top ten. Study results and caveats: When the response was secondary, it was weaker but reached its peak faster, day 5 versus 15. Overlap between CD4 and CD8 compartments was detected for a small share of clonotypes.

Sequencing used PBMCs, obtained on the day of the first yellow fever vaccination. This rearrangement joins TRBV5-1 to TRBJ1-5, with D tentatively TRBD1 (6 bases). This sequence was found in a young man who received the YFV17D yellow fever vaccine. CDR3 protein: CASSPLPGQLNQPQHF. CDR3 nucleotide sequence: TGCGCCAGCAGCCCATTACCGGGACAACTGAATCAGCCCCAGCATTTT.